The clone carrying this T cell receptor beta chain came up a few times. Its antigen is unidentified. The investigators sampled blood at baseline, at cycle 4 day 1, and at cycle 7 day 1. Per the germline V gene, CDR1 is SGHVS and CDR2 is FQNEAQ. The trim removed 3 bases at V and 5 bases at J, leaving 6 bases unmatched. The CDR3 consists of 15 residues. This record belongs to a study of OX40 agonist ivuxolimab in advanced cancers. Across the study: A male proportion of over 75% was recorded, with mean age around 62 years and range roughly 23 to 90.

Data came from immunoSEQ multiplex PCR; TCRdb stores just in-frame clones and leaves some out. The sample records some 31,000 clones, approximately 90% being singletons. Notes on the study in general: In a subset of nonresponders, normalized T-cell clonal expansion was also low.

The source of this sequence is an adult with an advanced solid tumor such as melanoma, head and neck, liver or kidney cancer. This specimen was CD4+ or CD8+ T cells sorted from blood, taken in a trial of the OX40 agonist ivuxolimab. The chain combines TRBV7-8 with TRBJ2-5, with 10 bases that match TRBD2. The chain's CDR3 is CASSFQRGGRETQYF. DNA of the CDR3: TGTGCCAGCAGCTTCCAGCGGGGGGGCCGGGAGACCCAGTACTTC.